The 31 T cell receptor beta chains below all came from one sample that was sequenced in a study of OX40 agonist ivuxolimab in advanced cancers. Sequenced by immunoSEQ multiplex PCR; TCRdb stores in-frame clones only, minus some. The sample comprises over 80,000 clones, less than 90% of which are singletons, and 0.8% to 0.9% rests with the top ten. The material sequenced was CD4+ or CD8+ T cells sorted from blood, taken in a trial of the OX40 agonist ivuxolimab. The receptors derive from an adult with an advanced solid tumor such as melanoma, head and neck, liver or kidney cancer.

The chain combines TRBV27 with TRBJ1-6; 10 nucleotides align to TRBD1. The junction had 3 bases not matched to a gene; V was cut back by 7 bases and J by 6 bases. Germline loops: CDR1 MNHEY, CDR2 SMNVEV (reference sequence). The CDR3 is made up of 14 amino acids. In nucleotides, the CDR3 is TGTGCCAGCACGAGGGACAGGGGTAATTCACCCCTCCACTTT. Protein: CASTRDRGNSPLHF.

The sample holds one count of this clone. This CDR3 is CASSLWAPLGSPRGGNEQFF. CDR3 DNA sequence: TGTGCCAGCAGTTTATGGGCCCCCCTCGGTAGCCCTCGGGGGGGCAATGAGCAGTTCTTC. The chain recombines TRBV27 with TRBJ2-1; 8 nucleotides match TRBD2. The CDR3 has 20 amino acids. Germline trimming cut 1 base from V and 6 bases from J; bases unmatched to any gene: 20. Germline V lookup: CDR1 MNHEY, CDR2 SMNVEV (reference sequence).

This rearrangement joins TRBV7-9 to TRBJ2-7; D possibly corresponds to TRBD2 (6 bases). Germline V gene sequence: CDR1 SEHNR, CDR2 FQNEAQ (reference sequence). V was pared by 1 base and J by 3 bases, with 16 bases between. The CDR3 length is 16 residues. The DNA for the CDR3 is TGTGCCAGCAGCTTAGGGCGGGGTCTAGCATTCTACGAGCAGTACTTC. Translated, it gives CASSLGRGLAFYEQYF.

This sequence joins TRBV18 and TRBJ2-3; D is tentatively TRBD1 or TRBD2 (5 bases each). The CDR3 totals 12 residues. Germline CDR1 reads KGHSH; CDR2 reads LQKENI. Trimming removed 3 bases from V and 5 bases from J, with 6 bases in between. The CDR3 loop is CASSPGVDTQYF. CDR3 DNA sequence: TGTGCCAGCTCACCGGGGGTAGATACGCAGTATTTT.

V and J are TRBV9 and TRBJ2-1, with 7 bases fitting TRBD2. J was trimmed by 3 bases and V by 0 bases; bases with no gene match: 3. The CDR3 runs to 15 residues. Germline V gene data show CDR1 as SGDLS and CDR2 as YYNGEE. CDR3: CASSVGSGYYNEQFF. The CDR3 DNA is TGTGCCAGCAGCGTAGGTAGCGGGTACTACAATGAGCAGTTCTTC.

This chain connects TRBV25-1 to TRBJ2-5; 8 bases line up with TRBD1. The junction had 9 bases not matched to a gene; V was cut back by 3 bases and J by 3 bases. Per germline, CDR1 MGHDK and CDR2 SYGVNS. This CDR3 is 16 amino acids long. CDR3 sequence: CASSDDRTGNKETQYF. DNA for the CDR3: TGTGCCAGCAGTGACGACAGGACAGGGAACAAAGAGACCCAGTACTTC.

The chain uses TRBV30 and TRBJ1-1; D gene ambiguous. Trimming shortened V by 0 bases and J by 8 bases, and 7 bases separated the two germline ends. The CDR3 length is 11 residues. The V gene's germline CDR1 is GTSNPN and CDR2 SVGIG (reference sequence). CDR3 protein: CAWSVTAEAFF. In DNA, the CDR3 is TGTGCCTGGAGTGTAACGGCGGAAGCTTTCTTT.

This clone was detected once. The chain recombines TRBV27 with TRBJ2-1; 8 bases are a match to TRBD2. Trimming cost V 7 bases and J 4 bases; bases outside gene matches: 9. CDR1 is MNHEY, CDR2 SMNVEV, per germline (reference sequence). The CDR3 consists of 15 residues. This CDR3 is CASTRGVAGYNEQFF. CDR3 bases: TGTGCCAGCACCCGGGGGGTAGCGGGATACAATGAGCAGTTCTTC.

The CDR3 DNA reads TGTGCCAGCAGCACTACCGCTTCCCCCTACAATGAGCAGTTCTTC. Its protein product is CASSTTASPYNEQFF. The rearrangement uses TRBV7-3 and TRBJ2-1; D is unresolved. Looked up from germline, CDR1 is SGHTA and CDR2 is FQGTGA. CDR3 length equals 15 residues. V was cut by 5 bases and J by 2 bases, with 13 bases left in between.

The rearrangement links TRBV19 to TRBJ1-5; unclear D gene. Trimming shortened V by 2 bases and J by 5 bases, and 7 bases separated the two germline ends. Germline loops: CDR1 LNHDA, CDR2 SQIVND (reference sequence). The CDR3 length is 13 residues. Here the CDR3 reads CASSINIYQPQHF. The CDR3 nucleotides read TGTGCCAGTAGTATAAACATATATCAGCCCCAGCATTTT.

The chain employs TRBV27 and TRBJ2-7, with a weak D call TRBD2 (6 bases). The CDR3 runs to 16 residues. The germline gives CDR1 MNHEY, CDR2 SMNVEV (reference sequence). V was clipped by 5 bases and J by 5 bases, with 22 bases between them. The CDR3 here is CASSLRGTGDWDEQYV. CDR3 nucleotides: TGTGCCAGCAGTCTCCGTGGAACGGGGGATTGGGACGAGCAGTACGTC.

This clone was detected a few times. The CDR3 nucleotides read TGCGCCAGCAGCCGGGGACAGGAAAACATTAGTGGCTACACCTTC. This sequence encodes CASSRGQENISGYTF. This sequence joins TRBV5-1 and TRBJ1-2, with 8 nucleotides matching TRBD1. Looked up from germline, CDR1 is SGHRS and CDR2 is YFSETQ. The CDR3 length is 15 residues. With 4 bases clipped from V and 7 bases from J, the junction kept 12 bases outside the gene matches.

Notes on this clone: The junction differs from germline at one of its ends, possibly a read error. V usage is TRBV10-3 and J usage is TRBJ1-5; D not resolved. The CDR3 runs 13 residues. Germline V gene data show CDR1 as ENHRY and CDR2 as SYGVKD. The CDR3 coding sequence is TGTGCCATCAGTGAGGGGAGCAACCAGCCCCAGCATTTT. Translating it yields CAISEGSNQPQHF.

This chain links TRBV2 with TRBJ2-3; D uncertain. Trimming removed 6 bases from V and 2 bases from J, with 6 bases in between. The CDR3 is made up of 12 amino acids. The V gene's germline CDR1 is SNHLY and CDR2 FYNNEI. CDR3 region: CASSPTTDTQYF. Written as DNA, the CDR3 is TGTGCCAGCAGCCCCACCACAGATACGCAGTATTTT.

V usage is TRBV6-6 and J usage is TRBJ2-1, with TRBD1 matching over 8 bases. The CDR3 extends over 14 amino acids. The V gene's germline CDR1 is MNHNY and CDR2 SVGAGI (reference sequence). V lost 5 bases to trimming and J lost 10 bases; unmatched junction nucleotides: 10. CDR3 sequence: CASSPRTGITEQFF. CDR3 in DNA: TGTGCCAGCAGTCCCCGGACAGGGATCACGGAGCAGTTCTTC.

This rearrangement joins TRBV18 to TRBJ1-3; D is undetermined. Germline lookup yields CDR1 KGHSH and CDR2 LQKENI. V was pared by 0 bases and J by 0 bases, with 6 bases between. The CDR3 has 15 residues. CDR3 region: CASSPPVASGNTIYF. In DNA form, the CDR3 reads TGTGCCAGCTCACCACCGGTAGCCTCTGGAAACACCATATATTTT.

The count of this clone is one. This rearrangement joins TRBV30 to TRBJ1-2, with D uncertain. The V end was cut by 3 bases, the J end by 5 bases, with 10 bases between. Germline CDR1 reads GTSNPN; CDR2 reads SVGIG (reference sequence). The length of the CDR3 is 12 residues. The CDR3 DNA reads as TGTGCCTGGAGGTCGGTGGGGTATGGCTACACCTTC. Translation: CAWRSVGYGYTF.

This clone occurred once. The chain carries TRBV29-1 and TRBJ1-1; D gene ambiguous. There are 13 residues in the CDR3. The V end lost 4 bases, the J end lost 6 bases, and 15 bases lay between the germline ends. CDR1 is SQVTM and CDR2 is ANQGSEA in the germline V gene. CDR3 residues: CSVVHSFDAEAFF. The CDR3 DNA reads TGCAGCGTTGTACATAGCTTTGACGCTGAAGCTTTCTTT.

The CDR3 here is CASSFRQGFVPRGELFF. CDR3 in DNA: TGTGCCAGCAGCTTCCGACAGGGGTTCGTGCCCCGCGGGGAGCTGTTTTTT. This rearrangement joins TRBV7-9 to TRBJ2-2, with 8 bases matching TRBD1. Germline lookup yields CDR1 SEHNR and CDR2 FQNEAQ (reference sequence). The CDR3 runs 17 residues. The junction had 13 bases not matched to a gene; V was cut back by 3 bases and J by 7 bases.

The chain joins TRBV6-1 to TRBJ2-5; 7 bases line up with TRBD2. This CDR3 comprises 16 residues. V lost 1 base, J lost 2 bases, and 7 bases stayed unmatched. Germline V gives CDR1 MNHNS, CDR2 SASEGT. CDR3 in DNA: TGTGCCAGCAGTGAAGGGACTGGCGGGGGACAAGAGACCCAGTACTTC. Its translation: CASSEGTGGGQETQYF.

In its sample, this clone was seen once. CDR3 in amino acids: CASSEQGERTFF. Here the CDR3 DNA reads TGTGCCAGCAGTGAACAGGGGGAGAGGACTTTCTTT. The V and J genes are TRBV2 and TRBJ1-1, with 7 bases identical to TRBD1. This CDR3 contains 12 residues. CDR1 and CDR2 from the germline V gene are SNHLY and FYNNEI. The junction had 6 bases not matched to a gene; V was cut back by 2 bases and J by 12 bases.

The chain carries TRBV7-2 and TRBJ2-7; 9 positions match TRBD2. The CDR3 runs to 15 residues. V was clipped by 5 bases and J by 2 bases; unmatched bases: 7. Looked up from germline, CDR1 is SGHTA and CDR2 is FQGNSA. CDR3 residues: CASSPASGTAYEQYF. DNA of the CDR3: TGTGCCAGCAGCCCCGCTAGCGGGACTGCCTACGAGCAGTACTTC.

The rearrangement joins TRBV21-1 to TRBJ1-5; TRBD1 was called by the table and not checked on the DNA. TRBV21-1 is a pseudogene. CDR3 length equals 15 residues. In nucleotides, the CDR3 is TGTGCCAGCAGCAAAGGCAGGCAGGGCCCACAGCCCCAGCATTTT. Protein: CASSKGRQGPQPQHF.

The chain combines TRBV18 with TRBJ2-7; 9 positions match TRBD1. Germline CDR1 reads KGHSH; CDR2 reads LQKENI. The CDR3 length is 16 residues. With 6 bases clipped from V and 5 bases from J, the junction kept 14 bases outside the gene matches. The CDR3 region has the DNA TGTGCCAGCTCTCTGATGGAGGGGACAGGGCTTCACGAGCAGTACTTC. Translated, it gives CASSLMEGTGLHEQYF.

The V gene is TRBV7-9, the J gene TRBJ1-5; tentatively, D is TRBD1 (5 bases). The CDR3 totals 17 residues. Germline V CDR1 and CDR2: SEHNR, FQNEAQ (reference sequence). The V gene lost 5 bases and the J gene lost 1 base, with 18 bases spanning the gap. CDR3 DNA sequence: TGTGCCAGCAGCCCGATAGGGCAGGGCGGGAGCAATCAGCCCCAGCATTTT. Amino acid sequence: CASSPIGQGGSNQPQHF.

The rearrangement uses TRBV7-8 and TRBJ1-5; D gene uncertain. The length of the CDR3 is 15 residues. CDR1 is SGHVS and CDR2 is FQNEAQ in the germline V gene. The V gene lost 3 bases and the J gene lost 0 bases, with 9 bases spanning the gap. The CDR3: CASSLGEYSNQPQHF. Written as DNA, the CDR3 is TGTGCCAGCAGCTTGGGAGAGTATAGCAATCAGCCCCAGCATTTT.

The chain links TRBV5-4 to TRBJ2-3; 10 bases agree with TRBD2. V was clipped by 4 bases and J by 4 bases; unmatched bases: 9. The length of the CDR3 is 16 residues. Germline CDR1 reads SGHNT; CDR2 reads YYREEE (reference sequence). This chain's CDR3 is CASSLRASGRADTQYF. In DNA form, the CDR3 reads TGTGCCAGCAGCCTGCGGGCCAGCGGGAGGGCAGATACGCAGTATTTT. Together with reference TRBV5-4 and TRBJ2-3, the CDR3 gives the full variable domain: ETGVTQSPTHLIKTRGQQVTLRCSSQSGHNTVSWYQQALGQGPQFIFQYYREEENGRGNFPPRFSGLQFPNYSSELNVNALELDDSALYLCASSLRASGRADTQYFGPGTRLTVL.

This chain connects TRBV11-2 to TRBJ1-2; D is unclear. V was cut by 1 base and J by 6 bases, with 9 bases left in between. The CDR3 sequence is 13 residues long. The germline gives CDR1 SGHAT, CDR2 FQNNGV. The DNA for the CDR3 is TGTGCCAGCAGCTTAGCTGGAGGAGATGGCTACACCTTC. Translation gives CASSLAGGDGYTF.

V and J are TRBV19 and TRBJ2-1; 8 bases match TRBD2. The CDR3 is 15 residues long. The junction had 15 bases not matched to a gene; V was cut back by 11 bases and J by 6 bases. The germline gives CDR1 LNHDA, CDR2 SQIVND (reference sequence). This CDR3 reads CASGAGEVGGNEQFF. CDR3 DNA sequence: TGTGCCTCCGGAGCGGGAGAGGTAGGAGGCAATGAGCAGTTCTTC.

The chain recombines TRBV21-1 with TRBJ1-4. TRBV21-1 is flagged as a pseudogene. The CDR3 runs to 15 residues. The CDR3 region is CASSTRARANEKLFF. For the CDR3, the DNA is TGTGCCAGCAGCACCCGGGCGCGGGCGAATGAAAAACTGTTTTTT.

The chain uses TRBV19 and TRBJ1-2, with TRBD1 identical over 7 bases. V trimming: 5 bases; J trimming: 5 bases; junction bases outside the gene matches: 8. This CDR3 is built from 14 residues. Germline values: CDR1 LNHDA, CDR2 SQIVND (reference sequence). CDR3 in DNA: TGTGCCAGTAGTCGACAGGGAGTGTTTTATGGCTACACCTTC. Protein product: CASSRQGVFYGYTF.